Listed below are T cell receptor beta chains from one sample, sequenced in a study of Graves' ophthalmopathy and Graves' hyperthyroidism. TCRdb itself ran the multiplex PCR reads through MiXCR, one entry per CDR3 protein. The sample consists of about 400,000 distinct CDR3 sequences, 18% of them appearing once. Sequencing was done on a sample of peripheral blood. The receptors stem from a woman aged 18-29 years with Graves' ophthalmopathy. Both conserved end residues are part of each CDR3. A D gene is named only where the DNA matches it firmly. The size field is filled for only some rows; it gives once, few, many or a size class.

V: TRBV4-3
length: 13
D: -
size: -
J: TRBJ2-4
DNA: TGCGCCAGCAGCCAGACACAGGGAAACATTCAGTACTTC
CDR3: CASSQTQGNIQYF

V: TRBV7-9
length: 14
D: TRBD1
size: -
J: TRBJ1-5
DNA: TGTGCCAGCAGCACCGGGACAGGGGTTCAGCCCCAGCATTTT
CDR3: CASSTGTGVQPQHF

V: TRBV6-1
length: 15
D: -
size: -
J: TRBJ1-1
DNA: TGTGCCAGCAGCCCACCGGGGGGGTCGAACACTGAAGCTTTCTTT
CDR3: CASSPPGGSNTEAFF

V: TRBV2
length: 19
D: TRBD2
size: -
J: TRBJ2-7
DNA: TGTGCCAGCAGGACGGTGACTAGCGGGAGCTTCGATTGGCCCCACGAGCAGTACTTC
CDR3: CASRTVTSGSFDWPHEQYF

V: TRBV12-3/TRBV12-4
length: 15
D: -
size: -
J: TRBJ2-2
DNA: TGTGCCAGCAGTCCCCTCCTCATGACAGCCGGGGAGCTGTTTTTT
CDR3: CASSPLLMTAGELFF

V: TRBV6-2/TRBV6-3
length: 16
D: -
size: many
J: TRBJ1-6
DNA: TGTGCCAGCAGACCTTCTGGAGCCCCCTTAAATTCACCCCTCCACTTT
CDR3: CASRPSGAPLNSPLHF

V: TRBV5-1
length: 14
D: -
size: many
J: TRBJ1-1
DNA: TGCGCCAGCAGCTTCGGGGGAGACGACACTGAAGCTTTCTTT
CDR3: CASSFGGDDTEAFF

V: TRBV6-5
length: 12
D: -
size: many
J: TRBJ2-7
DNA: TGTGCCAGCAGTATCCAGGAATACGAGCAGTACTTC
CDR3: CASSIQEYEQYF

V: TRBV6-1
length: 11
D: -
size: many
J: TRBJ1-1
DNA: TGTGCCAGCAGTGAAGTAGGTGAAGCTTTCTTT
CDR3: CASSEVGEAFF

V: TRBV7-8
length: 16
D: -
size: many
J: TRBJ1-5
DNA: TGTGCCAGCAGCCGCAGCTTTACAGGAGCCAATCAGCCCCAGCATTTT
CDR3: CASSRSFTGANQPQHF

V: TRBV6-2/TRBV6-3
length: 13
D: TRBD2
size: many
J: TRBJ2-2
DNA: TGTGCCAGCGCCGGCGGGAGGACCGGGGAGCTGTTTTTT
CDR3: CASAGGRTGELFF

V: TRBV7-2
length: 15
D: -
size: many
J: TRBJ1-3
DNA: TGTGCCAGCAGTATAGGGACACCCTCTGGAAACACCATATATTTT
CDR3: CASSIGTPSGNTIYF

V: TRBV9
length: 15
D: -
size: many
J: TRBJ2-5
DNA: TGTGCCAGCAGCGTAGCGTGGGGGATGGGAGAGACCCAGTACTTC
CDR3: CASSVAWGMGETQYF

V: TRBV5-1
length: 16
D: TRBD1
size: many
J: TRBJ1-1
DNA: TGCGCCAGCAGCTTGGATGCAGGGGGCATGGGCACTGAAGCTTTCTTT
CDR3: CASSLDAGGMGTEAFF

V: TRBV5-1
length: 16
D: -
size: many
J: TRBJ2-2
DNA: TGCGCCAGCAGCTTGGAGGGGACTGCGAACACCGGGGAGCTGTTTTTT
CDR3: CASSLEGTANTGELFF

V: TRBV9
length: 15
D: TRBD1
size: many
J: TRBJ2-2
DNA: TGTGCCAGCAGCTGGACAGGGGGCAACACCGGGGAGCTGTTTTTT
CDR3: CASSWTGGNTGELFF

V: TRBV27
length: 14
D: -
size: many
J: TRBJ2-7
DNA: TGTGCCAGCAGTCCAGCCCCGGAATGGGTCGAGCAGTACTTC
CDR3: CASSPAPEWVEQYF

V: TRBV5-1
length: 15
D: -
size: many
J: TRBJ1-4
DNA: TGCGCCAGCAGCTTGAACGCGGGATCTAATGAAAAACTGTTTTTT
CDR3: CASSLNAGSNEKLFF

V: TRBV7-2
length: 15
D: TRBD1
size: many
J: TRBJ2-7
DNA: TGTGCCAGCAGCTCGGGACAGGGGGCCTCCTACGAGCAGTACTTC
CDR3: CASSSGQGASYEQYF

V: TRBV7-8
length: 15
D: TRBD1
size: many
J: TRBJ1-2
DNA: TGTGCCAGCAGCCTAGGGACAGGGGATTCATATGGCTACACCTTC
CDR3: CASSLGTGDSYGYTF

V: TRBV7-3
length: 15
D: -
size: many
J: TRBJ2-2
DNA: TGTGCCAGCAGCTTTAGGGCCGCCCCTACCGGGGAGCTGTTTTTT
CDR3: CASSFRAAPTGELFF

V: TRBV15
length: 15
D: -
size: many
J: TRBJ2-5
DNA: TGTGCCACCAGCAGAGTAAGGACATTCCAAGAGACCCAGTACTTC
CDR3: CATSRVRTFQETQYF

V: TRBV5-1
length: 13
D: -
size: many
J: TRBJ1-2
DNA: TGCGCCAGCAGCTTAAGGGGACTCTATGGCTACACCTTC
CDR3: CASSLRGLYGYTF

V: TRBV7-9
length: 15
D: -
size: many
J: TRBJ1-1
DNA: TGTGCCAGCAGCTTAGATCGACAGCCCCAGTCTGAAGCTTTCTTT
CDR3: CASSLDRQPQSEAFF

V: TRBV6-2/TRBV6-3
length: 12
D: -
size: -
J: TRBJ1-1
DNA: TGTGCCAGCAGTTACCTGGGGCAGGAAGCTTTCTTT
CDR3: CASSYLGQEAFF

V: TRBV6-2/TRBV6-3
length: 16
D: -
size: many
J: TRBJ2-6
DNA: TGTGCCAGCAGTTACTTCGGTAGCTCGGGGGCCAACGTCCTGACTTTC
CDR3: CASSYFGSSGANVLTF

V: TRBV7-2
length: 14
D: -
size: many
J: TRBJ2-5
DNA: TGTGCCAGCAGCTTATTTTCAGGGAAAGAGACCCAGTACTTC
CDR3: CASSLFSGKETQYF

V: TRBV7-8
length: 15
D: -
size: many
J: TRBJ2-7
DNA: TGTGCCAGCAGCTTAGTGGTAGCGGCCCCCTACGAGCAGTACTTC
CDR3: CASSLVVAAPYEQYF

V: TRBV5-5
length: 15
D: TRBD1
size: few
J: TRBJ2-5
DNA: TGTGCCAGCAGCTTAGGACAGGTCTTCCAAGAGACCCAGTACTTC
CDR3: CASSLGQVFQETQYF

V: TRBV12-3/TRBV12-4
length: 16
D: -
size: many
J: TRBJ2-7
DNA: TGTGCCAGCAGTCAGCCGGGTCCTCGAGGGAGCTACGAGCAGTACTTC
CDR3: CASSQPGPRGSYEQYF

V: TRBV10-3
length: 14
D: -
size: -
J: TRBJ2-7
DNA: TGTGCCATCAGTGATAGGTCCGCCTCCTACGAGCAGTACTTC
CDR3: CAISDRSASYEQYF

V: TRBV15
length: 12
D: -
size: -
J: TRBJ1-2
DNA: TGTGCCACCAGCAGAGATCGTTTGGGCTACACCTTC
CDR3: CATSRDRLGYTF

V: TRBV6-1
length: 16
D: -
size: -
J: TRBJ1-2
DNA: TGTGCCAGCAGACGCCTCGTGGGTATATCTAACTATGGCTACACCTTC
CDR3: CASRRLVGISNYGYTF

V: TRBV6-2/TRBV6-3
length: 14
D: -
size: many
J: TRBJ1-1
DNA: TGTGCCAGCGGCCAGGATGCGGTGAACACTGAAGCTTTCTTT
CDR3: CASGQDAVNTEAFF

V: TRBV28
length: 17
D: -
size: -
J: TRBJ1-3
DNA: TGTGCCAGCAGTTCCCCCCCCGGCAGGGGCTCTGGAAACACCATATATTTT
CDR3: CASSSPPGRGSGNTIYF

V: TRBV7-3
length: 13
D: -
size: many
J: TRBJ2-2
DNA: TGTGCCAGCAGCTTAAAACGGGGCGGGGAGCTGTTTTTT
CDR3: CASSLKRGGELFF

V: TRBV10-3
length: 14
D: TRBD2
size: once
J: TRBJ2-7
DNA: TGTGCCTCGATAGCGGGAGATAGGGCCTACGAGCAGTACTTC
CDR3: CASIAGDRAYEQYF

V: TRBV6-5
length: 15
D: TRBD1
size: many
J: TRBJ1-1
DNA: TGTGCCAGCAGTTACTCGAGGGCAGGGGGCACTGAAGCTTTCTTT
CDR3: CASSYSRAGGTEAFF

V: TRBV19
length: 13
D: -
size: many
J: TRBJ1-2
DNA: TGTGCCAGTGCCCAAGGATTGTACTATGGCTACACCTTC
CDR3: CASAQGLYYGYTF

V: TRBV19
length: 15
D: TRBD2
size: many
J: TRBJ2-7
DNA: TGTGCCAGTAGTATGGCGGCTAGCGGGAGCTACGAGCAGTACTTC
CDR3: CASSMAASGSYEQYF

V: TRBV20-1
length: 12
D: -
size: -
J: TRBJ2-7
DNA: TGCAGTGCTAGAAAGAGTACCTACGAGCAGTACTTC
CDR3: CSARKSTYEQYF

V: TRBV20-1
length: 14
D: TRBD1
size: -
J: TRBJ1-1
DNA: TGCAGTGCTAGAGAAAGGGGGCGTAGACTTGAAGCTTTCTTT
CDR3: CSARERGRRLEAFF

V: TRBV6-1
length: 16
D: -
size: many
J: TRBJ1-3
DNA: TGTGCCAGCAGAGACCAACTCAGGGAATCTGGAAACACCATATATTTT
CDR3: CASRDQLRESGNTIYF

V: TRBV2
length: 15
D: TRBD1
size: -
J: TRBJ1-5
DNA: TGTGCCAGCAGTGAAAGGGACAGGGGGAATCAGCCCCAGCATTTT
CDR3: CASSERDRGNQPQHF

V: TRBV28
length: 15
D: TRBD1
size: few
J: TRBJ1-1
DNA: TGTGCCAGCAGTTTCCAAACAGGGGGGGGCACTGAAGCTTTCTTT
CDR3: CASSFQTGGGTEAFF

V: TRBV12-3/TRBV12-4
length: 18
D: -
size: many
J: TRBJ1-5
DNA: TGTGCCAGCAGTTTAGACCCTCCTCTATGGGGGGGCAATCAGCCCCAGCATTTT
CDR3: CASSLDPPLWGGNQPQHF

V: TRBV6-1
length: 13
D: TRBD1
size: many
J: TRBJ2-7
DNA: TGTGCCAGCAGGGACAGGGGACTGGCCGAGCAGTACTTC
CDR3: CASRDRGLAEQYF

V: TRBV3-1
length: 15
D: TRBD2
size: many
J: TRBJ2-5
DNA: TGTGCCAGCAGCCAAGAGAGCGGGAGGGTAGAGACCCAGTACTTC
CDR3: CASSQESGRVETQYF

V: TRBV2
length: 19
D: TRBD1
size: many
J: TRBJ1-3
DNA: TGTGCCAGCAGTGAAATAGTTGGGACAGGGCGGATCTCTGGAAACACCATATATTTT
CDR3: CASSEIVGTGRISGNTIYF

V: TRBV6-2/TRBV6-3
length: 16
D: TRBD1
size: once
J: TRBJ2-5
DNA: TGTGCCAGCAGAACACAGGGGGCGCTGATCCCAAAGACCCAGTACTTC
CDR3: CASRTQGALIPKTQYF

V: TRBV27
length: 14
D: -
size: many
J: TRBJ1-5
DNA: TGTGCCAGCAGTTTAGGGAGAAGCAATCAGCCCCAGCATTTT
CDR3: CASSLGRSNQPQHF

V: TRBV6-2/TRBV6-3
length: 13
D: -
size: many
J: TRBJ1-5
DNA: TGTGCCAGCAGGACCTCCCTCGTACAGCCCCAGCATTTT
CDR3: CASRTSLVQPQHF

V: TRBV6-5
length: 15
D: -
size: few
J: TRBJ1-2
DNA: TGTGCCAGCAGTTATAGGGGAGGGGAGGGTTATGGCTACACCTTC
CDR3: CASSYRGGEGYGYTF

V: TRBV27
length: 16
D: -
size: many
J: TRBJ2-2
DNA: TGTGCCAGCAGTTTATCGCCAGGGGCGGACACCGGGGAGCTGTTTTTT
CDR3: CASSLSPGADTGELFF

V: TRBV10-3
length: 15
D: -
size: few
J: TRBJ2-7
DNA: TGTGCCATATCCCGGGACCAACTACTTACCTACGAGCAGTACTTC
CDR3: CAISRDQLLTYEQYF

V: TRBV2
length: 14
D: -
size: many
J: TRBJ2-7
DNA: TGTGCCAGCAGCCCTAGAGGAGTAGCCTACGAGCAGTACTTC
CDR3: CASSPRGVAYEQYF

V: TRBV7-2
length: 16
D: -
size: many
J: TRBJ2-7
DNA: TGTGCCAGCAGCTTTCGGCAGGGAGGTATGCCCTACGAGCAGTACTTC
CDR3: CASSFRQGGMPYEQYF

V: TRBV19
length: 13
D: -
size: many
J: TRBJ2-2
DNA: TGTGCCACCTCAATCTCTGCGGCCGGGGAGCTGTTTTTT
CDR3: CATSISAAGELFF

V: TRBV28
length: 17
D: TRBD1
size: many
J: TRBJ1-1
DNA: TGTGCCAGCAGTTCGGCTAGGGGGCCGGGGATGAACACTGAAGCTTTCTTT
CDR3: CASSSARGPGMNTEAFF